A selection of T cell receptor beta chains follows, all from one sample in a study of molecular identifiers for immune sequencing clone quantification. One entry per CDR3 protein, called by TCRdb with MiXCR from the PCR reads. This sample has more than 550,000 distinct CDR3 sequences, with less than 30% found just once. The sequenced material came from naive CD8+ T cells from blood, with Jurkat cell RNA spiked in. These receptors originate from a human donor in good health. Some libraries in this study had Jurkat cell RNA spiked in. Each CDR3 is given with its conserved first and last residue. Fields, in order: clone size, J gene, V gene, D gene, CDR3 DNA, CDR3 protein. A D gene is named only where the DNA matches it firmly. Rows give clone size only sometimes, using once, few, many, or a class for an expanded clone.

clone_size: -
j_call: TRBJ2-5
v_call: TRBV12-3/TRBV12-4
d_call: -
cdr3_nt: TGTGCCAGCAGTTTAAGCGTGCTGGGGCAAGAGCCCCAGTACTTC
cdr3_aa: CASSLSVLGQEPQYF

clone_size: -
j_call: TRBJ2-4
v_call: TRBV15
d_call: -
cdr3_nt: TGTGCCACCAGGGCCGCGAACGGGGCGGCCAAAAACATTCAATACTTC
cdr3_aa: CATRAANGAAKNIQYF

clone_size: many
j_call: TRBJ1-3
v_call: TRBV12-3/TRBV12-4
d_call: -
cdr3_nt: TGTGCCAGCAGACACCCGACAGTCTCTGGAAACACCATATATTTT
cdr3_aa: CASRHPTVSGNTIYF

clone_size: -
j_call: TRBJ2-7
v_call: TRBV6-1
d_call: -
cdr3_nt: TGTGCCAGCAGCGATCAAGCTTGGAGCTCCTACGAGCAGTACTTC
cdr3_aa: CASSDQAWSSYEQYF

clone_size: -
j_call: TRBJ1-1
v_call: TRBV12-3/TRBV12-4
d_call: TRBD1
cdr3_nt: TGTGCCAGCAGTGCAACCGGGACAGGGGCGAACACTGAAGCTTTCTTT
cdr3_aa: CASSATGTGANTEAFF

clone_size: few
j_call: TRBJ1-2
v_call: TRBV27
d_call: TRBD1
cdr3_nt: TGTGCCAGCAGTTCTACCCGGCTGGACAGGCAGCTCTATGGCTACACCTTC
cdr3_aa: CASSSTRLDRQLYGYTF

clone_size: few
j_call: TRBJ2-2
v_call: TRBV30
d_call: TRBD1
cdr3_nt: TGTGCCTGGAAGGACAGGGCCACCGGGGAGCTGTTTTTT
cdr3_aa: CAWKDRATGELFF

clone_size: -
j_call: TRBJ1-1
v_call: TRBV6-2/TRBV6-3
d_call: -
cdr3_nt: TGTGCCAGCAGTCAGTACTGGAACACTGAAGCTTTCTTT
cdr3_aa: CASSQYWNTEAFF

clone_size: -
j_call: TRBJ2-5
v_call: TRBV7-9
d_call: TRBD1
cdr3_nt: TGTGCCAGCAGCTTAGATCCGGGACAGCAAGAGACCCAGTACTTC
cdr3_aa: CASSLDPGQQETQYF

clone_size: many
j_call: TRBJ2-7
v_call: TRBV20-1
d_call: -
cdr3_nt: TGCAGTGCTAGAGGACTTACCAGCTCCTACGAGCAGTACTTC
cdr3_aa: CSARGLTSSYEQYF

clone_size: many
j_call: TRBJ2-3
v_call: TRBV12-3/TRBV12-4
d_call: TRBD2
cdr3_nt: TGTGCCAGCATCCGAGCGGGGACCACAGATACGCAGTATTTT
cdr3_aa: CASIRAGTTDTQYF

clone_size: once
j_call: TRBJ2-7
v_call: TRBV20-1
d_call: -
cdr3_nt: TGCAGTGCTAAGGCTCGGGGGCCCTCCTACGAGCAGTACTTC
cdr3_aa: CSAKARGPSYEQYF

clone_size: few
j_call: TRBJ1-1
v_call: TRBV27
d_call: -
cdr3_nt: TGTGCCAGCAGTTTATCTGGAGGGACTTCGAACACTGAAGCTTTCTTT
cdr3_aa: CASSLSGGTSNTEAFF

clone_size: -
j_call: TRBJ2-1
v_call: TRBV6-5
d_call: TRBD2
cdr3_nt: TGTGCCAGCAGTCCCAGCCCCGGGCCAGCGGGAGATGAGCAGTTCTTC
cdr3_aa: CASSPSPGPAGDEQFF

clone_size: -
j_call: TRBJ2-7
v_call: TRBV10-3
d_call: TRBD1
cdr3_nt: TGTGCCATCAGTGAAGAGGACAGGGGTGTCTCCTACGAGCAGTACTTC
cdr3_aa: CAISEEDRGVSYEQYF

clone_size: -
j_call: TRBJ1-5
v_call: TRBV20-1
d_call: -
cdr3_nt: TGCAGTGCAGGAGGACGGCCCCAGCATTTT
cdr3_aa: CSAGGRPQHF

clone_size: -
j_call: TRBJ2-1
v_call: TRBV29-1
d_call: -
cdr3_nt: TGCAGCGTGACGGATATAAGGCCAACCAAGAGCTCCTACAATGAGCAGTTCTTC
cdr3_aa: CSVTDIRPTKSSYNEQFF

clone_size: many
j_call: TRBJ2-5
v_call: TRBV9
d_call: -
cdr3_nt: TGTGCCAGCAGCGCCCGCGCTAGCGCCCAAGAGACCCAGTACTTC
cdr3_aa: CASSARASAQETQYF

clone_size: few
j_call: TRBJ1-1
v_call: TRBV6-1
d_call: -
cdr3_nt: TGTGCCAGCAGTGATTTAATCGTGCGGCTCATGAACACTGAAGCTTTCTTT
cdr3_aa: CASSDLIVRLMNTEAFF

clone_size: -
j_call: TRBJ1-4
v_call: TRBV10-3
d_call: TRBD1
cdr3_nt: TGTGCCATCAGCGCCGGGACAGGGGACGAAAAACTGTTTTTT
cdr3_aa: CAISAGTGDEKLFF

clone_size: -
j_call: TRBJ2-2
v_call: TRBV6-6
d_call: TRBD2
cdr3_nt: TGTGCCAGCAGCTTTACTGGTCTAGCGGGAACCGGGGAGCTGTTTTTT
cdr3_aa: CASSFTGLAGTGELFF

clone_size: -
j_call: TRBJ2-7
v_call: TRBV27
d_call: -
cdr3_nt: TGTGCCAGCAGTCCCCGCGGAGGGAGGACCTACGAGCAGTACTTC
cdr3_aa: CASSPRGGRTYEQYF

clone_size: -
j_call: TRBJ2-7
v_call: TRBV20-1
d_call: TRBD1
cdr3_nt: TGCTGTGCTAGAGATTTGGGGACAGGGGGCTACGAGCAGTACTTC
cdr3_aa: CCARDLGTGGYEQYF

clone_size: few
j_call: TRBJ2-3
v_call: TRBV11-2
d_call: -
cdr3_nt: TGTGCCAGCAGCTTACATAGCGAGGGCACGCAGTATTTT
cdr3_aa: CASSLHSEGTQYF

clone_size: -
j_call: TRBJ1-2
v_call: TRBV9
d_call: TRBD1
cdr3_nt: TGTGCCAGCAGCGTTGGGACAGGCGACTACACCTTC
cdr3_aa: CASSVGTGDYTF

clone_size: few
j_call: TRBJ1-1
v_call: TRBV30
d_call: -
cdr3_nt: TGTGCCCACGGCCCAGTGGATACAATGAACACTGAAGCTTTCTTT
cdr3_aa: CAHGPVDTMNTEAFF

clone_size: -
j_call: TRBJ1-5
v_call: TRBV3-1
d_call: -
cdr3_nt: TGTGCCAGCGGCCAAGAAAACAGGAATCAGCCCCAGCATTTT
cdr3_aa: CASGQENRNQPQHF

clone_size: -
j_call: TRBJ1-2
v_call: TRBV7-9
d_call: -
cdr3_nt: TGTGCCAGCAGCCAAAATCCGGGCAGAAATAACTATGGCTACACCTTC
cdr3_aa: CASSQNPGRNNYGYTF

clone_size: -
j_call: TRBJ2-7
v_call: TRBV6-2/TRBV6-3
d_call: -
cdr3_nt: TGTGCCAGCAGGCCCCCCGGGGTCGAGCAGTACTTC
cdr3_aa: CASRPPGVEQYF